The 23 T cell receptor beta chains in this list originate from one sample, sequenced in a study of blood T cell repertoires in COVID-19. Measured with immunoSEQ multiplex PCR; TCRdb has only the in-frame clones, and not every one. The repertoire holds roughly 700,000 clones, 90% seen once, with about 0.26% in the top ten. The sequencing sample was made of peripheral blood. The source of these receptors is a woman under 30 with acute or convalescent COVID-19.

V usage is TRBV5-8 and J usage is TRBJ1-1, with 7 bases identical to TRBD1. V lost 4 bases to trimming and J lost 3 bases; unmatched junction nucleotides: 12. Germline V gene lookup returns CDR1 SGHTS and CDR2 YDEGEE. The CDR3 is made up of 16 amino acids. The CDR3 region has the DNA TGTGCCAGCAGCCGGTGGGACAGCGTACGGGACACTGAAGCTTTCTTT. It specifies CASSRWDSVRDTEAFF. The entire variable domain, with the rest obtained from reference TRBV5-8 and TRBJ1-1, is as follows: EAGVTQSPTHLIKTRGQQATLRCSPISGHTSVYWYQQALGLGLQFLLWYDEGEERNRGNFPPRFSGRQFPNYSSELNVNALELEDSALYLCASSRWDSVRDTEAFFGQGTRLTVV.

The rearrangement joins TRBV3-1 (or the pseudogene TRBV3-2) to TRBJ1-4; D is possibly TRBD1 (5 bases). The CDR3 is made up of 18 amino acids. V was clipped by 6 bases and J by 0 bases, with 20 bases between them. Germline lookup yields CDR1 LGHDT and CDR2 YNNKEL (reference sequence). The DNA for the CDR3 is TGTGCCAGCAGTCCCACCGATCGGGGGTCGACAACTAATGAAAAACTGTTTTTT. It specifies CASSPTDRGSTTNEKLFF.

This clone was detected once. This rearrangement joins TRBV5-1 to TRBJ2-7; tentatively, D is TRBD1 (5 bases). Germline CDR1 and CDR2: SGHRS and YFSETQ. This CDR3 has 14 residues. The V end was cut by 5 bases, the J end by 0 bases, with 12 bases between. CDR3 residues: CASRGRVDSYEQYF. The CDR3 region has the DNA TGCGCCAGCAGAGGCAGGGTGGACTCCTACGAGCAGTACTTC.

This clone has a single count. The chain is built from TRBV2 and TRBJ1-1; D uncertain. Trimming stripped 3 bases from V and 1 base from J, with 9 bases between. The germline CDR1 and CDR2 sequences are SNHLY and FYNNEI. There are 14 residues in the CDR3. The CDR3 bases are TGTGCCAGCAGTGATCAGACACCGAACACTGAAGCTTTCTTT. It translates to CASSDQTPNTEAFF.

The gene calls are TRBV5-1 and TRBJ1-2; a weak D match, TRBD1 (6 bases). V lost 3 bases to trimming and J lost 5 bases, with 23 bases between them. Germline values: CDR1 SGHRS, CDR2 YFSETQ. This CDR3 region has 17 residues. In DNA form, the CDR3 reads TGCGCCAGCAGCTCCGGACGGACAGTTCCGGATTTTTATGGCTACACCTTC. Encoded protein: CASSSGRTVPDFYGYTF.

This clone occurred once. J is TRBJ2-1 and V is TRBV14, with a tentative D call TRBD2 (5 bases). This CDR3 comprises 16 residues. V was clipped by 8 bases and J by 8 bases, with 25 bases between them. Germline CDR1 SGHDN, CDR2 FVKESK. The CDR3 bases are TGTGCCAGCGCCACCCTGGGATCGATGCGAGCGGATGAGCAGTTCTTC. Translation: CASATLGSMRADEQFF.

This chain connects TRBV3-1 (or the pseudogene TRBV3-2) to TRBJ2-2; D is perhaps TRBD2 (5 bases). V was clipped by 0 bases and J by 5 bases, with 13 bases between them. The CDR3 runs 16 residues. The germline V gene has CDR1 LGHDT and CDR2 YNNKEL (reference sequence). The CDR3 reads CASSQDREGRTGELFF. The CDR3 DNA follows: TGTGCCAGCAGCCAAGATCGAGAGGGTAGGACCGGGGAGCTGTTTTTT.

This rearrangement joins TRBV5-1 to TRBJ1-3, with TRBD1 identical over 8 bases. CDR3 length: 15 residues. Germline V gives CDR1 SGHRS, CDR2 YFSETQ. The V gene end was trimmed by 4 bases and the J gene end by 1 base; junction bases not matched to a gene: 4. The CDR3 nucleotides are TGCGCCAGCAGCGGGACAGGAGAGTCTGGAAACACCATATATTTT. It is translated as CASSGTGESGNTIYF.

This chain joins TRBV3-1 (or the pseudogene TRBV3-2) and TRBJ1-2; 7 bases align to TRBD1. The length of the CDR3 is 14 residues. Germline-derived CDR1 and CDR2 are LGHDT and YNNKEL (reference sequence). V lost 3 bases to trimming and J lost 3 bases; unmatched junction nucleotides: 4. CDR3 nucleotide sequence: TGTGCCAGCAGCCAGGGGACAGTCTACTATGGCTACACCTTC. Amino acid sequence: CASSQGTVYYGYTF.

The chain uses TRBV19 and TRBJ2-2; TRBD1 might be the D (5 bases). V shed 4 bases and J shed 4 bases, with 10 bases lying between them. The CDR3 loop spans 14 amino acids. Germline values: CDR1 LNHDA, CDR2 SQIVND (reference sequence). Written as DNA, the CDR3 is TGTGCCAGTAGTACCGACAGATCCACCGGGGAGCTGTTTTTT. It yields the protein CASSTDRSTGELFF. The full variable domain, in which reference TRBV19 and TRBJ2-2 provide the parts outside the CDR3, is DGGITQSPKYLFRKEGQNVTLSCEQNLNHDAMYWYRQDPGQGLRLIYYSQIVNDFQKGDIAEGYSVSREKKESFPLTVTSAQKNPTAFYLCASSTDRSTGELFFGEGSRLTVL.

This clone was picked up one time. The chain joins TRBV5-8 to TRBJ2-3; 8 nucleotides line up with TRBD2. The germline gives CDR1 SGHTS, CDR2 YDEGEE. Trimming cost V 2 bases and J 3 bases; bases outside gene matches: 8. The CDR3 is 16 residues long. In DNA, the CDR3 is TGTGCCAGCAGCTTTTTATCCAGCGGGGGAACAGATACGCAGTATTTT. Translation: CASSFLSSGGTDTQYF.

The chain combines TRBV9 with TRBJ2-2; the match to TRBD1 covers 9 bases. There are 19 residues in the CDR3. Germline CDR1 SGDLS, CDR2 YYNGEE. V trimming: 4 bases; J trimming: 1 base; junction bases outside the gene matches: 14. The CDR3 coding sequence is TGTGCCAGCAGCCACCCGGGACAGGGTTGGGTGGGGAACACCGGGGAGCTGTTTTTT. Translated, it gives CASSHPGQGWVGNTGELFF.

This rearrangement joins TRBV12-3 or TRBV12-4 to TRBJ1-2; D perhaps matches TRBD1 (6 bases). The CDR3 loop spans 13 amino acids. V lost 7 bases, J lost 8 bases, and 17 bases lay in between. The CDR3 reads CASIPLGQWGYTF. DNA of the CDR3: TGTGCCAGCATCCCGCTTGGACAGTGGGGCTACACCTTC.

The gene calls are TRBV28 and TRBJ2-7; a possible D gene is TRBD1 (5 bases). This CDR3 contains 12 residues. V was clipped by 3 bases and J by 6 bases, with 9 bases between them. Germline CDR1 is MDHEN and CDR2 is SYDVKM. CDR3: CASSLDTTEQYF. In nucleotides, the CDR3 is TGTGCCAGCAGTTTGGACACCACCGAGCAGTACTTC.

This chain uses TRBV4-1 with TRBJ1-2; D may be TRBD1 (5 bases). V was shortened by 4 bases and J by 4 bases, with 10 bases between the two germline ends. The CDR3 consists of 13 residues. Germline values: CDR1 MGHRA, CDR2 YSYEKL. CDR3 protein: CASSPQEAYGYTF. The DNA of the CDR3 is TGCGCCAGCAGCCCACAGGAAGCCTATGGCTACACCTTC.

The chain uses TRBV9 and TRBJ1-2; the D gene is possibly TRBD1 (5 bases). The germline V and J ends were trimmed by 6 bases and 6 bases, with 21 bases remaining between them. The CDR3 contains 15 residues. Germline CDR1 and CDR2: SGDLS and YYNGEE. The CDR3 nucleotides are TGTGCCAGCACCCTCTTGGGGGGAGGCTTTAATGGCTACACCTTC. Translating it yields CASTLLGGGFNGYTF. The whole variable domain, filled in from reference TRBV9 and TRBJ1-2, reads DSGVTQTPKHLITATGQRVTLRCSPRSGDLSVYWYQQSLDQGLQFLIQYYNGEERAKGNILERFSAQQFPDLHSELNLSSLELGDSALYFCASTLLGGGFNGYTFGSGTRLTVV.

The genes are TRBV7-9 and TRBJ2-7, with TRBD2 as a possible D gene (6 bases). The V and J ends lost 5 bases and 7 bases respectively, with 21 bases between them. CDR3 size: 15 residues. Looked up from germline, CDR1 is SEHNR and CDR2 is FQNEAQ (reference sequence). Written as DNA, the CDR3 is TGTGCCAGCAGCCCGCGAGGGACTGCCAGTGGTGAGCAGTACTTC. Its translation: CASSPRGTASGEQYF.

Regarding this clone: The limits of the CDR3 on the DNA are not certain, so only TCRdb's listed CDR3 is given. V is TRBV28 and J is TRBJ1-1. Germline CDR1 reads MDHEN; CDR2 reads SYDVKM. Counting both end residues, the CDR3 totals 12 amino acids. The CDR3 loop is CASSSVGGGAYF.

The genes are TRBV5-1 and TRBJ2-1, with TRBD2 identical over 9 bases. The CDR3 spans 17 residues. Germline CDR1 is SGHRS and CDR2 is YFSETQ. The trim removed 1 base at V and 0 bases at J, leaving 5 bases unmatched. The CDR3 sequence: CASSLWASGTSYNEQFF. CDR3 bases: TGCGCCAGCAGCTTGTGGGCTAGCGGGACCTCCTACAATGAGCAGTTCTTC.

The J gene is TRBJ1-1, the V gene TRBV28, with 11 nucleotides matching TRBD1. The CDR3 covers 14 residues. Germline V gene data show CDR1 as MDHEN and CDR2 as SYDVKM. The V segment lost 4 bases and the J segment 3 bases; nucleotides outside the gene matches: 1. CDR3 in amino acids: CASSSGQGDTEAFF. The CDR3 DNA follows: TGTGCCAGCAGTTCGGGACAGGGGGACACTGAAGCTTTCTTT.

The chain is built from TRBV6-5 and TRBJ1-2, with 11 bases matching TRBD1. From germline, CDR1 is MNHEY and CDR2 SVGAGI. The V segment lost 5 bases and the J segment 6 bases; nucleotides outside the gene matches: 5. The length of the CDR3 is 14 residues. This CDR3 reads CASSRGQGVHGYTF. The CDR3 coding sequence is TGTGCCAGCAGTCGGGGACAGGGGGTACATGGCTACACCTTC.

The chain uses TRBV30 and TRBJ1-1; D ambiguous. This CDR3 has 15 residues. Germline-derived CDR1 and CDR2 are GTSNPN and SVGIG (reference sequence). Trimming shortened V by 4 bases and J by 3 bases, and 18 bases separated the two germline ends. CDR3 region: CAWTTGSGYDTEAFF. CDR3 DNA: TGTGCCTGGACCACCGGGAGTGGTTATGACACTGAAGCTTTCTTT.

The rearrangement links TRBV27 to TRBJ2-7; TRBD1 matches at 12 bases. V lost 6 bases and J lost 9; bases outside the gene matches: 9. Germline V gene data show CDR1 as MNHEY and CDR2 as SMNVEV (reference sequence). The CDR3 contains 14 residues. The CDR3 nucleotides read TGTGCCAGCAGGACCGGGACAGGGGGCTTCTCGCAGTACTTC. The encoded protein is CASRTGTGGFSQYF.